This record concerns one TCR beta chain sequence. The CDR3 totals 16 residues. Trimming stripped 0 bases from V and 8 bases from J, with 19 bases between. Per germline, CDR1 SGHDN and CDR2 FVKESK. Recruitment covered about 25 US areas and drew participants whose ages spanned roughly 18 to 90 years. The record originates from a study of blood T cell repertoires in COVID-19. In the authors' methods: Reference gene primer amplification gave nucleated cell count estimates. The method was immunoSEQ multiplex PCR; TCRdb's version includes in-frame clones alone and lacks a portion of them. The D gene and trimming were derived from the DNA, and the V and J assignments and clone size from that table. The sample has about 400,000 clones; 88% are singletons.

The sequenced sample was PBMCs or T cells enriched from blood (not recorded which). This receptor was obtained from a woman in her thirties or forties with acute COVID-19. The J gene is TRBJ1-1, the V gene TRBV14, with a possible D match to TRBD1 (6 bases). The CDR3 DNA sequence: TGTGCCAGCAGCCAAGACACGGTAAGCAGGACAGTCGAAGCTTTCTTT. It codes for CASSQDTVSRTVEAFF. Drawing the rest from reference TRBV14 and TRBJ1-1, the complete variable domain is EAGVTQFPSHSVIEKGQTVTLRCDPISGHDNLYWYRRVMGKEIKFLLHFVKESKQDESGMPNNRFLAERTGGTYSTLKVQPAELEDSGVYFCASSQDTVSRTVEAFFGQGTRLTVV.